This T cell receptor (beta chain) was profiled in a study of response to subunit inactivated influenza vaccine. Study-level results: The authors offered the suggestion that each seasonal influenza vaccination recruits few new T cells.

TCRdb passed the RT-PCR reads through MiXCR, listing each CDR3 protein once. The table has fewer than 750,000 distinct CDR3 sequences, around 13% seen once. Of note for this clonotype: Antigen unknown.

Germline V CDR1 and CDR2: SQVTM, ANQGSEA. V gave up 5 bases and J gave up 3 bases, with 14 bases separating them. CDR3 length equals 13 residues. The receptor was derived from a man over 45 who received an inactivated influenza vaccine. The chain joins TRBV29-1 to TRBJ2-7, with TRBD1 as a possible D gene (6 bases). The sequenced sample was PBMCs from blood, obtained 11 to 12 days after vaccination. Here the CDR3 reads CSVITGSDYEQYF. The CDR3 bases are TGCAGCGTTATAACAGGGAGCGACTACGAGCAGTACTTC.